The 27 T cell receptor beta chains below all came from one sample that was sequenced in a study of molecular identifiers for immune sequencing clone quantification. MiXCR, applied by TCRdb to the PCR reads, yields one record per CDR3 protein. The sample has fewer than 100,000 distinct CDR3 sequences; roughly a fifth are singletons. Sequencing input: naive CD8+ T cells from blood, with Jurkat cell RNA spiked in. The subset: FACS-sorted CD8+CD4-CCR7+CD45RA+ naive T cells. These receptors originate from a human donor in good health. Some libraries in this study had Jurkat cell RNA spiked in.

Regarding this clonotype: A much larger clone differs from this one at a single base, so this may be a read error. The conserved phenylalanine or tryptophan is not found at the CDR3 terminus, so this likely reflects a read error. The rearrangement joins TRBV5-3 to TRBJ2-7; D may be TRBD2 (5 bases). TRBV5-3 falls under the ORF class, with uncertain function. The CDR3 contains 12 residues. The CDR3 is CASSSEGFEQYL. DNA of the CDR3: TGTGCCAGCAGCTCTGAGGGATTCGAGCAGTACTTA.

For this clonotype: A single base separates this from a much larger clone, so it may be a read error. The conserved phenylalanine or tryptophan normally closing the CDR3 is absent here, so this likely arose from a read error. The genes are TRBV19 and TRBJ2-3, with D uncertain. Germline lookup yields CDR1 LNHDA and CDR2 SQIVND (reference sequence). The CDR3 sequence is 11 residues long. V lost 2 bases and J lost 7, with 4 bases in between. This chain's CDR3 is CASSITNTQYS. The CDR3, as DNA: TGTGCCAGTAGTATAACGAATACGCAGTATTCT.

There are many counts of this clonotype. J is TRBJ2-3 and V is TRBV15, with D possibly matching TRBD1 (5 bases). V lost 0 bases and J 4 bases, leaving 14 bases between the germline ends. The CDR3 covers 16 residues. The V gene's germline CDR1 is LNHNV and CDR2 YYDKDF (reference sequence). The DNA of the CDR3 is TGTGCCACCAGCAGAGATAAGGAACAGGCCCCAGATACGCAGTATTTT. It translates to CATSRDKEQAPDTQYF. Combining the CDR3 with reference TRBV15 and TRBJ2-3 gives the whole variable domain DAMVIQNPRYQVTQFGKPVTLSCSQTLNHNVMYWYQQKSSQAPKLLFHYYDKDFNNEADTPDNFQSRRPNTSFCFLDIRSPGLGDTAMYLCATSRDKEQAPDTQYFGPGTRLTVL.

A word on this clonotype: A single base separates this from a much larger clone, so it may be a read error. The rearrangement links TRBV4-1 to TRBJ2-1; 7 nucleotides line up with TRBD1. This CDR3 is 13 amino acids long. From germline, CDR1 is MGHRA and CDR2 YSYEKL. Here the CDR3 reads CASSQEGGREQLF. For the CDR3, the DNA is TGCGCCAGCAGCCAAGAAGGGGGCCGTGAGCAGCTCTTC.

This clonotype occurred many times. The J gene is TRBJ1-4, the V gene TRBV7-9; TRBD1 is a possible D gene (6 bases). Germline CDR1 SEHNR, CDR2 FQNEAQ (reference sequence). Trimming cost V 10 bases and J 4 bases, with 13 bases left between them. This CDR3 has 13 amino acids. The CDR3 sequence: CAIGGQSNEKLFF. CDR3 coding DNA: TGTGCCATCGGAGGACAGAGTAATGAAAAACTGTTTTTT. The full variable domain, with the rest looked up from reference TRBV7-9 and TRBJ1-4, is DTGVSQNPRHKITKRGQNVTFRCDPISEHNRLYWYRQTLGQGPEFLTYFQNEAQLEKSRLLSDRFSAERPKGSFSTLEIQRTEQGDSAMYLCAIGGQSNEKLFFGSGTQLSVL.

This clonotype has ten or more counts. The rearrangement links TRBV19 to TRBJ1-6, with 11 bases identical to TRBD1. The CDR3 has 16 amino acids. V shed 3 bases, J shed 7 bases, and the junction held 5 bases outside the gene matches. Per the germline V gene, CDR1 is LNHDA and CDR2 is SQIVND (reference sequence). CDR3: CASSMGDRGLNSPLHF. The CDR3 bases are TGTGCCAGTAGTATGGGGGACAGGGGGTTAAATTCACCCCTCCACTTT.

Comment on this clonotype: A much larger clone sits a single nucleotide away, making a read error possible. The CDR3 DNA follows: TGTGCCAGCAGCGAGACAGTTACAGAGACGCAGTATTTT. This translates into CASSETVTETQYF. This chain links TRBV2 with TRBJ2-3; D is possibly TRBD1 (5 bases). The CDR3 contains 13 residues. Looked up from germline, CDR1 is SNHLY and CDR2 is FYNNEI.

In this sample, this clonotype turned up many times. The V call is TRBV30, the J call TRBJ1-1; 7 nucleotides align to TRBD1. Germline V CDR1 and CDR2: GTSNPN, SVGIG (reference sequence). The CDR3 extends over 14 amino acids. V lost 0 bases to trimming and J lost 6 bases; unmatched junction nucleotides: 7. CDR3 protein: CAWSVYRQGPEAFF. CDR3 sequence (DNA): TGTGCCTGGAGTGTCTATCGACAGGGCCCTGAAGCTTTCTTT.

The V gene is TRBV9, the J gene TRBJ1-3; tentatively, D is TRBD1 (5 bases). V was pared by 2 bases and J by 0 bases, with 9 bases between. The germline CDR1 and CDR2 sequences are SGDLS and YYNGEE. The CDR3 spans 15 residues. In DNA, the CDR3 is TGTGCCAGCAGCGTCGGGGGGAACTCTGGAAACACCATATATTTT. Translating it yields CASSVGGNSGNTIYF.

A remark on this clonotype: A much larger clone differs by one base, so this may be a read error. The chain uses TRBV6-5 and TRBJ1-1; D is unclear. The CDR3 loop spans 16 amino acids. Germline V CDR1 and CDR2: MNHEY, SVGAGI. The V gene lost 0 bases and the J gene lost 5 bases, with 16 bases spanning the gap. DNA of the CDR3: TGTGCCAGCAGTTACTCGGGAGGCCTTTCCCAGACTGAAGCTTTCTTT. Translating it yields CASSYSGGLSQTEAFF.

This clonotype has a count of ten or more. The CDR3 nucleotides read TGTGCCAGCAGTTATGGACAGGGGGCCAACGAGCAGTACTTC. Protein product: CASSYGQGANEQYF. The rearrangement links TRBV6-5 to TRBJ2-7; 11 bases map to TRBD1. CDR1 is MNHEY, CDR2 SVGAGI, per germline. With 3 bases clipped from V and 5 bases from J, the junction kept 3 bases outside the gene matches. The CDR3 runs to 14 residues.

This clonotype was counted a few times. The rearrangement joins TRBV24-1 to TRBJ1-1; the match to TRBD1 covers 7 bases. Trimming took 2 bases from V and 6 from J; bases not matched to a gene: 5. Germline V gene sequence: CDR1 KGHDR, CDR2 SFDVKD. There are 14 residues in the CDR3. CDR3 sequence (DNA): TGTGCCACCAGTGATTCCTCAGGGGGGGCTGAAGCTTTCTTT. Amino acid sequence: CATSDSSGGAEAFF.

This clonotype was seen repeatedly, ten times or more. The chain joins TRBV19 to TRBJ2-4; 7 bases line up with TRBD1. V shed 6 bases and J 5 bases; nucleotides not matched to a gene: 10. The CDR3 is made up of 15 amino acids. The germline CDR1 and CDR2 sequences are LNHDA and SQIVND (reference sequence). DNA of the CDR3: TGTGCCAGTAGCCGCCCGACAGGGCTGGAAAACATTCAGTACTTC. This sequence encodes CASSRPTGLENIQYF.

This clonotype was seen more than once but under ten times. The J gene is TRBJ2-1, the V gene TRBV7-8; 10 bases match TRBD1. J lost 8 bases, V lost 0 bases, and 1 base had no gene match. CDR3 length: 14 amino acids. CDR1 and CDR2 from the germline V gene are SGHVS and FQNEAQ. The CDR3, as DNA: TGTGCCAGCAGCTTAGCAGGACAGGGGGATGAGCAGTTCTTC. Translating gives CASSLAGQGDEQFF.

Many counts were recorded for this clonotype. J is TRBJ1-1 and V is TRBV19; no clear D gene. This CDR3 comprises 13 residues. The germline gives CDR1 LNHDA, CDR2 SQIVND (reference sequence). Trimming took off 6 bases at V and 4 bases at J, with 12 bases between the two ends. The CDR3 nucleotides read TGTGCCAGTAGGCAGTCGGTGAGCACTGAAGCTTTCTTT. As protein: CASRQSVSTEAFF. Based on the CDR3 plus reference TRBV19 and TRBJ1-1, the full variable domain is DGGITQSPKYLFRKEGQNVTLSCEQNLNHDAMYWYRQDPGQGLRLIYYSQIVNDFQKGDIAEGYSVSREKKESFPLTVTSAQKNPTAFYLCASRQSVSTEAFFGQGTRLTVV.

The gene calls are TRBV5-8 and TRBJ1-1, with D unresolved. V was cut by 3 bases and J by 4 bases, with 19 bases left in between. The germline gives CDR1 SGHTS, CDR2 YDEGEE. The CDR3 consists of 16 residues. As DNA, the CDR3 is TGTGCCAGCAGCTCGGACCAGAGGAGGCCCCGCACTGAAGCTTTCTTT. It specifies CASSSDQRRPRTEAFF.

The chain has TRBV6-6 and TRBJ2-4; 8 bases align to TRBD2. The CDR3 is 14 amino acids. V shed 2 bases, J shed 7 bases, and the junction held 4 bases outside the gene matches. CDR1 and CDR2 (germline): MNHNY, SVGAGI (reference sequence). In nucleotides, the CDR3 is TGTGCCAGCAGTTACCTGGGACTAGAGAACATTCAGTACTTC. It yields the protein CASSYLGLENIQYF.

This clonotype was counted ten times or more. The genes are TRBV6-5 and TRBJ2-2, with TRBD2 matching over 13 bases. With 0 bases clipped from V and 0 bases from J, the junction kept 1 base outside the gene matches. The CDR3 loop spans 18 amino acids. CDR1 and CDR2 from the germline V gene are MNHEY and SVGAGI. The CDR3 DNA reads TGTGCCAGCAGTTACTCGGGACTAGCGGGGTCGAACACCGGGGAGCTGTTTTTT. Its protein product is CASSYSGLAGSNTGELFF.

This clonotype showed up just a few times. The chain recombines TRBV6-5 with TRBJ2-5; D not resolved. CDR1 is MNHEY and CDR2 is SVGAGI in the germline V gene. This CDR3 spans 14 amino acids. The V end was cut by 0 bases, the J end by 0 bases, with 5 bases between. As DNA, the CDR3 is TGTGCCAGCAGTTACTCTCGGTACCAAGAGACCCAGTACTTC. Protein: CASSYSRYQETQYF.

For this clonotype: A much larger clone differs by one base, so this may be a read error. The chain carries TRBV7-9 and TRBJ1-4; D remains ambiguous. Trimming removed 1 base at V and 3 bases at J, with 12 bases between. The CDR3 is 16 amino acids. Per the germline V gene, CDR1 is SEHNR and CDR2 is FQNEAQ (reference sequence). The CDR3 DNA follows: TGTGCCAGCAGCTTAGAAGCAGAGGGAGCTAATGAAAAACTGTTTTTT. Its translation is CASSLEAEGANEKLFF. The full variable domain, its missing parts supplied by reference TRBV7-9 and TRBJ1-4, is DTGVSQNPRHKITKRGQNVTFRCDPISEHNRLYWYRQTLGQGPEFLTYFQNEAQLEKSRLLSDRFSAERPKGSFSTLEIQRTEQGDSAMYLCASSLEAEGANEKLFFGSGTQLSVL.

This clonotype was detected only a few times. Without the conserved terminal phenylalanine or tryptophan, this CDR3 likely stems from a read error. This CDR3 reads CASSSGGTEAFL. As DNA, the CDR3 is TGTGCCAGCAGCTCAGGGGGCACTGAAGCTTTCCTT. V is TRBV13 and J is TRBJ1-1, with 7 bases identical to TRBD1. V shed 4 bases, J shed 4 bases, and the junction held 0 bases outside the gene matches. CDR3 length: 12 amino acids. Germline V gene lookup returns CDR1 PRHDT and CDR2 FYEKMQ (reference sequence).

With regard to this clonotype: This may come from a read error, since a much larger clone is one base off. The rearrangement joins TRBV20-1 to TRBJ2-7, with TRBD2 matching over 10 bases. Germline V gives CDR1 DFQATT, CDR2 SNEGSKA (reference sequence). This CDR3 has 15 residues. The CDR3 nucleotides are TGCAGTGCTAGATCAGCGGGAGGGAAGCACTACGAGCAGCACTTC. Residues: CSARSAGGKHYEQHF.

Remarks on this clonotype: A much more abundant neighbour one base away suggests this may be a read error. This rearrangement joins TRBV6-5 to TRBJ1-5; D perhaps matches TRBD1 (5 bases). The germline gives CDR1 MNHEY, CDR2 SVGAGI. This CDR3 is 15 amino acids long. CDR3 DNA sequence: TGTGCCAGCAGCAACCGGGACGGAAGCAATCAGCCCCTGCATTTT. Translated, it gives CASSNRDGSNQPLHF.

As regards this clonotype: Germline is not matched at one junction end, which may reflect a read error. The J gene is TRBJ2-7, the V gene TRBV6-2 or TRBV6-3; 9 nucleotides align to TRBD1. Germline CDR1 MNHEY, CDR2 SVGEGT. The CDR3 is 15 amino acids. The CDR3 bases are TGTGTCAGCAGTTACGGACAGGGGCTTTTCTACGAGCAGTACTTC. It codes for CVSSYGQGLFYEQYF.

This chain connects TRBV2 to TRBJ2-5; 8 bases fit TRBD1. V trimming: 8 bases; J trimming: 1 base; junction bases outside the gene matches: 6. This CDR3 spans 14 amino acids. Germline CDR1 is SNHLY and CDR2 is FYNNEI. CDR3 coding DNA: TGTGCCAGCGAGCAGGGGGCTTTCCAAGAGACCCAGTACTTC. Translating it yields CASEQGAFQETQYF.

There are many counts of this clonotype. CDR3 loop: CASSLAVMARNTEAFF. DNA of the CDR3: TGTGCCAGCAGCTTAGCCGTTATGGCCAGAAACACTGAAGCTTTCTTT. The chain employs TRBV7-9 and TRBJ1-1; D unclear. The CDR3 is made up of 16 amino acids. CDR1 and CDR2 (germline): SEHNR, FQNEAQ (reference sequence). Trimming left V 0 bases short and J 2 bases short, with 13 bases between.

Ten or more counts support this clonotype. This chain uses TRBV7-6 with TRBJ2-3; no firm D call. Germline V gene sequence: CDR1 SGHVS, CDR2 FNYEAQ. The CDR3 has 14 residues. V shed 11 bases and J shed 1 base, with 16 bases lying between them. This chain's CDR3 is CACQVGFGTDTQYF. The CDR3 DNA reads as TGTGCCTGCCAAGTCGGCTTCGGCACAGATACGCAGTATTTT.